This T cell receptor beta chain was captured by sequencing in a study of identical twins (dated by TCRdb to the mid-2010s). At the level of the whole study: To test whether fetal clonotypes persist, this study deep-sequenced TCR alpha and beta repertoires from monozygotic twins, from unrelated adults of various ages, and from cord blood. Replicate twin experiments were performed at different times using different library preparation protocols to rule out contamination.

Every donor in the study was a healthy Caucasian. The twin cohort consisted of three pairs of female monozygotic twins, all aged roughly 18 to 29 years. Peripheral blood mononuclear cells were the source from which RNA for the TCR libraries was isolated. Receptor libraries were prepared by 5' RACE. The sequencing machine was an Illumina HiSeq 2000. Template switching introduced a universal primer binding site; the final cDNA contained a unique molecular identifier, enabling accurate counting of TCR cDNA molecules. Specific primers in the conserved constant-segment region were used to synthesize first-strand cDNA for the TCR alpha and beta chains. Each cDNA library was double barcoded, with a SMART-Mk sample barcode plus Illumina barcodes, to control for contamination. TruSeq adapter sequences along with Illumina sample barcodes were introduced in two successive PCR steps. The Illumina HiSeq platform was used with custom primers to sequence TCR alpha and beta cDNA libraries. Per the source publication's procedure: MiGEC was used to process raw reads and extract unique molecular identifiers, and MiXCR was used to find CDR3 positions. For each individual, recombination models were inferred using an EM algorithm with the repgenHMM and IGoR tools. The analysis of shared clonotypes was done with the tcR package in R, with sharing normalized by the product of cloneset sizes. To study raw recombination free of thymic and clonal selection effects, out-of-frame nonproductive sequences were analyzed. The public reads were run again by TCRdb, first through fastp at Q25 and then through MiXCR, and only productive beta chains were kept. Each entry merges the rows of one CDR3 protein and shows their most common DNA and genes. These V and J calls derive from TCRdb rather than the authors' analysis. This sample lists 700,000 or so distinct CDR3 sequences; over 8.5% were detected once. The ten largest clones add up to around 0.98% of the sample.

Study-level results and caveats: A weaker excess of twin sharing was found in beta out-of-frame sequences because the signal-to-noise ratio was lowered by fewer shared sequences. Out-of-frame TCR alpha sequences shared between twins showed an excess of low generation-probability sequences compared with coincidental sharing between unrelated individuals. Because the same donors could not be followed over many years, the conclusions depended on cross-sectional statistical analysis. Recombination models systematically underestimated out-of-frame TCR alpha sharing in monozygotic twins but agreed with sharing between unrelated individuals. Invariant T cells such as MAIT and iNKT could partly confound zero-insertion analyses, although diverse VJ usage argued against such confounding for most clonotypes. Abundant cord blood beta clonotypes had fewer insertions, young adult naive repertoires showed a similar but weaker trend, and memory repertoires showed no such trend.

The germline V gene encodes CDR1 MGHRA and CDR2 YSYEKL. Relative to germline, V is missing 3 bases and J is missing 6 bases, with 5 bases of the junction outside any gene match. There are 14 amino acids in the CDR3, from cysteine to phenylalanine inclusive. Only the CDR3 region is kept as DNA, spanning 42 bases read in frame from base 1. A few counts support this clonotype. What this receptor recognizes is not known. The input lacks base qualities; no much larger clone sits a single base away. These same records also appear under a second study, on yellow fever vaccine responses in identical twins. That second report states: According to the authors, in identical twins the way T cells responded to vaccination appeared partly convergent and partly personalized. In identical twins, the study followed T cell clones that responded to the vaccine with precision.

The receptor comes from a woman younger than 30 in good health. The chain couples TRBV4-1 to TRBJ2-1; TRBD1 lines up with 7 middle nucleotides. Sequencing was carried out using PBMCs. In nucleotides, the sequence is TGCGCCAGCAGCCATAGGACAGGCTTCAATGAGCAGTTCTTC. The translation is CASSHRTGFNEQFF.